The T cell receptor (beta chain) described here comes from a study of vaccination and CD4 T cells after COVID-19. Study-level background: Each participant was administered two doses of a vaccine, which was either BNT162b2 or mRNA-1273.

The treatment is: 10-day PBMC culture with coronavirus spike peptide pools or control peptides (ViraFEST assay). Researchers collected the unexposed donor's CD4+ T cells before the COVID-19 pandemic (2011-2018). On this clonotype: Its antigen is still unknown.

V lost 5 bases to trimming and J lost 6 bases; unmatched junction nucleotides: 2. The CDR3 covers 14 residues. The V gene's germline CDR1 is SGHTA and CDR2 FQGNSA. Sequencing of the DNA from cultured CD4+ T cells was carried out with the Oncomine TCR Beta short-read assay. TCRdb reprocessed the PCR reads via MiXCR and lists one record per CDR3 protein. The sample consists of 9,600 or so distinct CDR3 sequences, roughly 52% of them appearing once. The rearrangement joins TRBV7-2 to TRBJ2-2, with 11 bases lining up with TRBD1. Sequenced: CD4+ T cells from blood, cultured in vitro. This TCR derives from a human donor in good health. The CDR3: CASSRTGGAGELFF. CDR3 bases: TGTGCCAGCAGCCGGACAGGGGGCGCCGGGGAGCTGTTTTTT.